This TCR beta chain is drawn from a study of shared clonotypes between healthy human individuals. Germline CDR1 reads SNHLY; CDR2 reads FYNNEI. V lost 6 bases, J lost 9 bases, and 9 bases lay in between. The length of the CDR3 is 11 residues. The assay was immunoSEQ multiplex PCR, and TCRdb's table has in-frame clones only and misses some. Of over a million clones listed, roughly 97% are singletons. Everyone who donated was a Caucasian adult who lived in Nashville, Tennessee. A remark on this clone: This same CDR3 is encoded by further DNA sequences in the sample.

The TCR sequence derives from a man younger than 40 in good health. The sequenced sample consisted of naive CD4+ T cells sorted from blood. Indicated subset: CD45RA+ positively selected. This chain joins TRBV2 and TRBJ2-1; D is possibly TRBD2 (5 bases). The CDR3 nucleotides are TGTGCCAGCAGCCGGGAAGGTGAGCAGTTCTTC. This sequence encodes CASSREGEQFF. The complete variable domain, with remaining parts taken from reference TRBV2 and TRBJ2-1, reads EPEVTQTPSHQVTQMGQEVILRCVPISNHLYFYWYRQILGQKVEFLVSFYNNEISEKSEIFDDQFSVERPDGSNFTLKIRSTKLEDSAMYFCASSREGEQFFGPGTRLTVL.